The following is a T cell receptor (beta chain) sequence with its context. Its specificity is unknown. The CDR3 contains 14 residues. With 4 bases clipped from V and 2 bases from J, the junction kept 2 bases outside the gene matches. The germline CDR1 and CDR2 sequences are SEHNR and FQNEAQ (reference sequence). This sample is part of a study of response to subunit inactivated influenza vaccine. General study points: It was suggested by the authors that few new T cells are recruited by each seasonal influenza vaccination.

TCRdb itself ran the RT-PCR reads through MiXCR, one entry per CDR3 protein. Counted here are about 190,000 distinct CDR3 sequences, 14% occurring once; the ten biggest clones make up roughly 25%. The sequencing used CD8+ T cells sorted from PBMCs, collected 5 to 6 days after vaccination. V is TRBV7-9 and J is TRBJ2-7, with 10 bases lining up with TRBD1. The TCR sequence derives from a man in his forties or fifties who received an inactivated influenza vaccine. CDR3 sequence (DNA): TGTGCCAGCAGCTCGGACAGGGGGGCCTACGAGCAGTACTTC. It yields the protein CASSSDRGAYEQYF.